This T cell receptor (beta chain) appears in the sequencing data of a study of identical twins. Study conclusions and caveats: Zero-insertion analyses might be partly confounded by invariant T cells like MAIT and iNKT. Carriage of fewer insertions was seen in abundant cord blood beta clonotypes, whereas memory repertoires showed none.

Remarks on this clonotype: Antigen specificity is unknown.

CDR1 is SGHRS and CDR2 is YFSETQ in the germline V gene. This CDR3 region has 17 residues. After removal of 3 bases from V and 5 bases from J, the junction contained 11 bases not matched to a gene. TCRdb itself ran the 5' RACE reads through MiXCR, one entry per CDR3 protein. The sample contains some 600,000 distinct CDR3 sequences, under 8.5% of which appear only once. This sample was also put to use in a study of yellow fever vaccine responses in identical twins.

Sequencing was done on a sample of PBMCs. The rearrangement links TRBV5-1 to TRBJ2-2; the match to TRBD2 covers 9 bases. The receptor comes from a woman younger than 35 in good health. CDR3 sequence reads: CASSSGDGSGSTGELFF. The CDR3 coding sequence is TGCGCCAGCAGCTCCGGGGATGGTAGCGGGAGTACCGGGGAGCTGTTTTTT.